This section outlines one T cell receptor beta chain sequence together with its context. The entry originates in a study of T-cell reconstitution after alpha-beta-depleted transplantation in children. From germline, CDR1 is SGHRS and CDR2 YFSETQ. This CDR3 has 17 amino acids. With 4 bases clipped from V and 7 bases from J, the junction kept 14 bases outside the gene matches. Unique molecular identifiers were used to barcode this TCRbeta library. In TCRdb, the PCR reads were re-called with MiXCR into one record per CDR3 protein. The sample yields about 540,000 distinct CDR3 sequences, about a sixth seen once.

The chain is built from TRBV5-1 and TRBJ2-7, with 13 bases aligning to TRBD2. The source is a human donor who donated a stem cell graft to a child with acute lymphoblastic leukemia. Sequenced here: PBMCs from the stem cell graft donor, sampled from the stem cell graft. In DNA, the CDR3 is TGCGCCAGCAGCCGAACGGGACTAGCGGGAACCTTAGAAGAGCAGTACTTC. This gives the protein CASSRTGLAGTLEEQYF.